This is a list of T cell receptor beta chains from one sample in a study of OX40 agonist ivuxolimab in advanced cancers. The assay was immunoSEQ multiplex PCR, and TCRdb's table has in-frame clones only and misses some. The table records approximately 130,000 clones, 93% of them present only once. The source was CD4+ or CD8+ T cells sorted from blood, collected in a trial of the OX40 agonist ivuxolimab. Receptors were obtained from an adult with an advanced solid tumor such as melanoma, head and neck, liver or kidney cancer. Each CDR3 is given with its conserved first and last residue. A D gene is named only where the DNA matches it firmly.

J: TRBJ2-2
length: 15
D: NA
V: TRBV7-9
DNA: TGTGCCAGCAGCTTAATGGCTGGACAAATCGGGGAGCTGTTTTTT
CDR3: CASSLMAGQIGELFF

J: TRBJ2-3
length: 16
D: NA
V: TRBV2
DNA: TGTGCCAGCAGTAGGCTCGTGGACTCTTCCACAGATACGCAGTATTTT
CDR3: CASSRLVDSSTDTQYF

J: TRBJ2-1
length: 13
D: TRBD2
V: TRBV4-3
DNA: TGCGCCAGCGCGGGGGGCCCCTACAATGAGCAGTTCTTC
CDR3: CASAGGPYNEQFF

J: TRBJ1-5
length: 16
D: TRBD1
V: TRBV7-6
DNA: TGTGCCAGCAGCCCCCAGACAGGGCACGGCAATCAGCCCCAGCATTTT
CDR3: CASSPQTGHGNQPQHF

J: TRBJ1-1
length: 16
D: NA
V: TRBV9
DNA: TGTGCCAGCAGCGTAGAAGCGTGGGGGCGTGGCACTGAAGCTTTCTTT
CDR3: CASSVEAWGRGTEAFF

J: TRBJ2-3
length: 16
D: NA
V: TRBV10-3
DNA: TGTGCCATCAGTGAAGGGGCAGGTGGTCGGACAGATACGCAGTATTTT
CDR3: CAISEGAGGRTDTQYF

J: TRBJ2-3
length: 15
D: TRBD1
V: TRBV13
DNA: TGTGCCAGCAGCTTCCGACAGGGGGCCACAGATACGCAGTATTTT
CDR3: CASSFRQGATDTQYF

J: TRBJ2-1
length: 15
D: TRBD2
V: TRBV12-5
DNA: TGTGCTAGTGGCCGAACGGGGGGAGTTGGCAATGAGCAGTTCTTC
CDR3: CASGRTGGVGNEQFF

J: TRBJ2-6
length: 14
D: NA
V: TRBV28
DNA: TGTGCCAGCAGTTTCCGGGCTGGGGCCAACGTCCTGACTTTC
CDR3: CASSFRAGANVLTF

J: TRBJ1-5
length: 15
D: NA
V: TRBV19
DNA: TGTGCCAGTAGTATAGCCCAGACTCCTAATCAGCCCCAGCATTTT
CDR3: CASSIAQTPNQPQHF

J: TRBJ1-1
length: 15
D: NA
V: TRBV9
DNA: TGTGCCAGCAACCCATGGGGCCGGGGGAACACTGAAGCTTTCTTT
CDR3: CASNPWGRGNTEAFF